What follows describes a single T cell receptor (beta chain). As yet, its antigen is unknown. A 120-subject validation cohort, separate from the approximately 610-subject first cohort, supplied the donors. The data stem from a study of cytomegalovirus exposure and HLA in healthy donors. Method: immunoSEQ multiplex PCR; TCRdb's copy keeps in-frame clones and lacks some. The sample lists 100,000 to 150,000 clones, about nine tenths occurring once. With 5 bases removed from V and 11 bases from J, the gap between germline ends came to 18 bases. The CDR3 is 13 residues long. In germline, CDR1 is SEHNR, CDR2 FQNEAQ (reference sequence). Study conclusions and caveats: Among the CMV-associated chains, three were confirmed in vitro as specific for CMV antigens. For cytomegalovirus status, the classifier reportedly gave diagnoses with high specificity and sensitivity.

V and J are TRBV7-9 and TRBJ1-1; D possibly corresponds to TRBD1 (6 bases). The receptor was derived from a man aged 30 to 39 in good health and CMV-seronegative. Material for sequencing was PBMCs. The CDR3 sequence is CASSLPGSRGAFF. In DNA, the CDR3 is TGTGCCAGCAGCCTCCCTGGTAGCAGGGGTGCTTTCTTT.